A single sample gave rise to the 20 T cell receptor beta chains below, sequenced in a study of OX40 agonist ivuxolimab in advanced cancers. Generated by immunoSEQ multiplex PCR, the TCRdb table keeps only in-frame clones and is missing some. Among approximately 68,000 clones listed, roughly nine tenths were seen once. The sample in question was CD4+ or CD8+ T cells sorted from blood, obtained in a trial of the OX40 agonist ivuxolimab. Receptors were obtained from an adult with an advanced solid tumor such as melanoma, head and neck, liver or kidney cancer.

This sequence joins TRBV12-5 and TRBJ2-5; D is undetermined. Germline assignment: CDR1 LGHNT and CDR2 FRNRAP. Trimming took 7 bases from V and 4 from J, leaving 13 bases between them. This CDR3 has 13 residues. DNA for the CDR3: TGTGCTAGTGCCCCCGGTGGCGTAGAGACCCAGTACTTC. It translates to CASAPGGVETQYF.

The chain carries TRBV2 and TRBJ2-5; 12 nucleotides agree with TRBD2. Trimming took 6 bases from V and 2 from J; bases not matched to a gene: 4. Per the germline V gene, CDR1 is SNHLY and CDR2 is FYNNEI. The CDR3 loop spans 15 amino acids. The CDR3 loop is CASSVTSGGQETQYF. CDR3 DNA sequence: TGTGCCAGCAGCGTAACTAGCGGGGGGCAAGAGACCCAGTACTTC.

The chain uses TRBV30 and TRBJ2-7; the D is unclear. Trimming shortened V by 0 bases and J by 2 bases, and 8 bases separated the two germline ends. Germline CDR1 and CDR2: GTSNPN and SVGIG (reference sequence). This CDR3 comprises 13 residues. This CDR3 reads CAWSVVEAYEQYF. CDR3 coding DNA: TGTGCCTGGAGTGTCGTAGAAGCCTACGAGCAGTACTTC.

The chain has TRBV6-1 and TRBJ1-5; tentatively, D is TRBD1 (6 bases). The germline CDR1 and CDR2 sequences are MNHNS and SASEGT. The germline V and J ends were trimmed by 7 bases and 5 bases, with 12 bases remaining between them. The CDR3 runs to 13 residues. CDR3 DNA: TGTGCCAGCACGTACAGGGAGGATCAGCCCCAGCATTTT. Translating it yields CASTYREDQPQHF.

The chain carries TRBV6-5 and TRBJ1-1; D unclear. This CDR3 has 13 amino acids. Germline V lookup: CDR1 MNHEY, CDR2 SVGAGI. The V and J ends lost 6 bases and 7 bases respectively, with 15 bases between them. The CDR3 DNA sequence: TGTGCCAGCAGGCGCCATAGAGAGGGTGAAGCTTTCTTT. It translates to CASRRHREGEAFF.

V gene TRBV28 combines with J gene TRBJ2-2; 8 positions match TRBD1. V dropped 1 base and J dropped 3; count of bases not matched to a gene: 7. CDR1 and CDR2 (germline): MDHEN, SYDVKM. The CDR3 has 17 residues. DNA for the CDR3: TGTGCCAGCAGTTTATACCCCCCAGGGGGCGACACCGGGGAGCTGTTTTTT. Protein sequence: CASSLYPPGGDTGELFF.

V and J are TRBV5-5 and TRBJ2-1; no firm D call. The germline V gene encodes CDR1 SGHKS and CDR2 YYEKEE (reference sequence). Trimming took off 3 bases at V and 3 bases at J, with 13 bases between the two ends. CDR3 length: 15 residues. This CDR3 reads CASSYPDRYYNEQFF. The DNA of the CDR3 is TGTGCCAGCAGCTACCCGGACCGATACTACAATGAGCAGTTCTTC. Looking up the rest from reference TRBV5-5 and TRBJ2-1 gives the full variable domain: DAGVTQSPTHLIKTRGQQVTLRCSPISGHKSVSWYQQVLGQGPQFIFQYYEKEERGRGNFPDRFSARQFPNYSSELNVNALLLGDSALYLCASSYPDRYYNEQFFGPGTRLTVL.

This clone was counted a single time. The rearrangement joins TRBV10-3 to TRBJ1-2; tentative D call: TRBD1 (6 bases). Trimming took 3 bases from V and 4 from J, leaving 15 bases between them. CDR1 is ENHRY and CDR2 is SYGVKD in the germline V gene. The CDR3 covers 15 residues. The DNA for the CDR3 is TGTGCCATCAGTGACCTAACAGGGCAGAGCTATGGCTACACCTTC. Protein: CAISDLTGQSYGYTF.

The CDR3 region has the DNA TGTGCCTGGAGTGTACAAGTGACAGGGGGCACAGATACGCAGTATTTT. Translation: CAWSVQVTGGTDTQYF. This chain connects TRBV30 to TRBJ2-3; 8 bases are a match to TRBD1. Trimming took 0 bases from V and 1 from J; bases not matched to a gene: 6. Looked up from germline, CDR1 is GTSNPN and CDR2 is SVGIG (reference sequence). CDR3 length: 16 amino acids.

The chain employs TRBV27 and TRBJ2-7; D perhaps matches TRBD2 (5 bases). Germline CDR1 reads MNHEY; CDR2 reads SMNVEV (reference sequence). The CDR3 loop spans 14 amino acids. V lost 5 bases and J lost 3, with 14 bases in between. The CDR3 region has the DNA TGTGCCAGCAGTCCACTTACGGGGAACTACGAGCAGTACTTC. It is translated as CASSPLTGNYEQYF.

V is TRBV28 and J is TRBJ2-1, with a tentative D call TRBD1 (6 bases). The CDR3 is 15 residues long. Deletions cut 4 bases from V and 4 bases from J, with 14 bases between. Per the germline V gene, CDR1 is MDHEN and CDR2 is SYDVKM. In DNA form, the CDR3 reads TGTGCCAGCAGTTCAACAGGGCCCCGGTACAATGAGCAGTTCTTC. This encodes CASSSTGPRYNEQFF.

CDR3 bases: TGTGCCAGCAGGGAACGGACAGATACGCAGTATTTT. Translation gives CASRERTDTQYF. The rearrangement joins TRBV2 to TRBJ2-3; D remains ambiguous. Germline CDR1 and CDR2: SNHLY and FYNNEI. The V end was cut by 6 bases, the J end by 3 bases, with 7 bases between. The CDR3 loop spans 12 amino acids. Variable domain in full (rest from reference TRBV2 and TRBJ2-3): EPEVTQTPSHQVTQMGQEVILRCVPISNHLYFYWYRQILGQKVEFLVSFYNNEISEKSEIFDDQFSVERPDGSNFTLKIRSTKLEDSAMYFCASRERTDTQYFGPGTRLTVL.

About this clone: Compared with germline, one end of the junction differs, possibly owing to a read error. V usage is TRBV11-3 and J usage is TRBJ1-2; the D is unclear. The CDR3 is 17 residues long. Germline assignment: CDR1 SGHNT and CDR2 YENEEA. The CDR3: CASRLIPLVWRRNGYTF. Here the CDR3 DNA reads TGTGCCAGCAGACTTATCCCTTTAGTATGGCGGAGGAATGGATACACCTTC.

The chain couples TRBV6-5 to TRBJ2-7, with 7 positions matching TRBD2. Germline CDR1 MNHEY, CDR2 SVGAGI. V trimming: 6 bases; J trimming: 3 bases; junction bases outside the gene matches: 5. This CDR3 is 13 amino acids long. CDR3 nucleotides: TGTGCCAGCAGGAGCGGGGCGAGCTACGAGCAGTACTTC. Protein: CASRSGASYEQYF.

In its sample, this clone was seen a few times. The chain joins TRBV30 to TRBJ2-3, with 9 bases fitting TRBD2. Losses at the gene ends were 5 bases for V and 4 bases for J; bases not matched to a gene: 10. Germline CDR1 GTSNPN, CDR2 SVGIG (reference sequence). The CDR3 covers 15 residues. The CDR3 region has the DNA TGTGCCTGGGCGAGAGCGGGGGGCGGTGCAGATACGCAGTATTTT. Its protein product is CAWARAGGGADTQYF. The full variable domain, its missing parts supplied by reference TRBV30 and TRBJ2-3, is SQTIHQWPATLVQPVGSPLSLECTVEGTSNPNLYWYRQAAGRGLQLLFYSVGIGQISSEVPQNLSASRPQDRQFILSSKKLLLSDSGFYLCAWARAGGGADTQYFGPGTRLTVL.

V is TRBV28 and J is TRBJ2-7; 8 bases fit TRBD2. The J segment lost 5 bases and the V segment lost 3 bases, leaving 12 bases of the junction unmatched. In germline, CDR1 is MDHEN, CDR2 SYDVKM. The CDR3 has 16 amino acids. The CDR3 sequence is CASSFLGGGAPNEQYF. CDR3 in DNA: TGTGCCAGCAGTTTCCTCGGGGGGGGCGCCCCTAACGAGCAGTACTTC.

This clone has more than one count but fewer than ten. This chain connects TRBV7-9 to TRBJ1-1; unclear D gene. Per the germline V gene, CDR1 is SEHNR and CDR2 is FQNEAQ (reference sequence). The ends were cut back, 4 bases at V and 1 base at J, with 10 bases in the middle. This CDR3 contains 14 residues. The CDR3 bases are TGTGCCAGCAGCTCGGACGCCTGGAACACTGAAGCTTTCTTT. Protein product: CASSSDAWNTEAFF.

Comment on this clone: Other DNA sequences in the sample encode the same CDR3. The chain combines TRBV19 with TRBJ2-5; D tentatively fits TRBD1 or TRBD2 (5 bases each). The CDR3 runs 12 residues. From germline, CDR1 is LNHDA and CDR2 SQIVND (reference sequence). Trimming pared 1 base from V and 5 bases from J, leaving 5 bases between. CDR3 loop: CASSIGGETQYF. The CDR3 DNA sequence: TGTGCCAGTAGTATAGGGGGGGAGACCCAGTACTTC. Complete variable domain (other parts from reference TRBV19 and TRBJ2-5): DGGITQSPKYLFRKEGQNVTLSCEQNLNHDAMYWYRQDPGQGLRLIYYSQIVNDFQKGDIAEGYSVSREKKESFPLTVTSAQKNPTAFYLCASSIGGETQYFGPGTRLLVL.

CDR3 residues: CAWKWTGGPGELFF. The CDR3 DNA reads as TGTGCCTGGAAATGGACAGGGGGCCCCGGGGAGCTGTTTTTT. The genes are TRBV30 and TRBJ2-2; TRBD1 matches at 11 bases. The CDR3 has 14 residues. The germline gives CDR1 GTSNPN, CDR2 SVGIG (reference sequence). Trimming took 4 bases from V and 6 from J; bases not matched to a gene: 4.

The chain is built from TRBV11-2 and TRBJ2-7; possible D gene TRBD1, 5 bases. The germline V gene encodes CDR1 SGHAT and CDR2 FQNNGV. The ends were cut back, 1 base at V and 4 bases at J, with 11 bases in the middle. The CDR3 totals 14 residues. This CDR3 is CASSLAQESYEQYF. CDR3 DNA sequence: TGTGCCAGCAGCTTAGCACAGGAAAGTTACGAGCAGTACTTC.